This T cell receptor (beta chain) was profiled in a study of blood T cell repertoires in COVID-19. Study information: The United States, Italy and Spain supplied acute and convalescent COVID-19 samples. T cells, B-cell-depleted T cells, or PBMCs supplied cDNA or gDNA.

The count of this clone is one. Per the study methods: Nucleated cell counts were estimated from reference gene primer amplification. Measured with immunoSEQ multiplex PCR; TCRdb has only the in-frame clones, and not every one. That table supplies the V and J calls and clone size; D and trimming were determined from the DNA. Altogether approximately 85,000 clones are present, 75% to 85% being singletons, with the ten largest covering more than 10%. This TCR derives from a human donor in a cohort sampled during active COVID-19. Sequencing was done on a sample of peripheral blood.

CDR3 sequence reads: CASSRDRPHFEYF. The CDR3, as DNA: TGTGCCAGCAGTCGGGACAGGCCCCATTTCGAGTACTTC. The V gene is TRBV2, the J gene TRBJ2-4; 8 nucleotides agree with TRBD1. Trimming removed 5 bases from V and 14 bases from J; junction bases left unmatched: 11. The germline gives CDR1 SNHLY, CDR2 FYNNEI. The length of the CDR3 is 13 residues.